This T cell receptor (beta chain) derives from a study of response to subunit inactivated influenza vaccine. Study results and limitations: Every seasonal influenza vaccination brings in few new T cells, the authors suggested.

V gave up 6 bases and J gave up 11 bases, with 13 bases separating them. The CDR3 contains 12 residues. This clonotype has ten or more counts. Antigen: not known. TCRdb called the RT-PCR reads again in MiXCR, with one record for every CDR3 protein. The sample gives hundreds of thousands of distinct CDR3 sequences, 20% to 25% of which show up once; 10% to 13% is in the top ten. This chain uses TRBV12-3 or TRBV12-4 with TRBJ1-4, with D hard to call. The sequencing here drew on PBMCs from blood, taken about 20 months after vaccination. The clonotype comes from a man between 50 and 75 years old who received an inactivated influenza vaccine. The CDR3 sequence is CASRPPGGKLFF. As DNA, the CDR3 is TGTGCCAGCAGACCCCCGGGAGGGAAACTGTTTTTT.